A selection of T cell receptor beta chains follows, all from one sample in a study of cytomegalovirus exposure and HLA in healthy donors. Sequenced by immunoSEQ multiplex PCR; TCRdb stores in-frame clones only, minus some. This table holds around 190,000 clones, 70% to 90% found once. Material: PBMCs. All receptors derive from a woman aged 18-29 years in good health and CMV-seronegative. Each CDR3 is given with its conserved first and last residue. Fields, in order: V gene, clone size, D gene, J gene, CDR3 DNA, CDR3 protein. D genes are given only for firm matches. A row's size may be missing; if present it is once, few, many or a size class.

TRBV6-1	.	TRBD1	TRBJ2-7	TGTGCCACTTATACTGGGACAGGGTTCGCCGAGCAGTACTTC	CATYTGTGFAEQYF
TRBV10-3	.	.	TRBJ1-5	TGTGCCATCAGTGAGTCAGAATCGGGGGGCCCCCAGCATTTT	CAISESESGGPQHF
TRBV7-9	.	.	TRBJ1-5	TGTGCCAGCAGCTTAGCAGGGGCAGGGAATAGCAATCAGCCCCAGCATTTT	CASSLAGAGNSNQPQHF
TRBV7-9	.	.	TRBJ2-3	TGTGCCAGCAGCTCTGCGGGGATAGATACGCAGTATTTT	CASSSAGIDTQYF
TRBV2	.	TRBD2	TRBJ2-1	TGTGCCAGCAGTGAAATTTCGGGACTAGCGAGAAGTGTTTTGAGCGATGAGCAGTTCTTC	CASSEISGLARSVLSDEQFF
TRBV5-1	.	TRBD2	TRBJ2-7	TGCGCCAGCAGCTCTGGACTAGCGGGTGGCGACGAGCAGTACTTC	CASSSGLAGGDEQYF
TRBV13	.	.	TRBJ2-7	TGTGCCAGCTCCACTGCCTACCCCTACGAGCAGTACTTC	CASSTAYPYEQYF
TRBV5-1	.	.	TRBJ1-1	TGCGCCAGCAGGGAGGGGCAACTTGAAGCTTTCTTT	CASREGQLEAFF
TRBV6-6	.	TRBD2	TRBJ2-3	TGTGCCAGCAGTAAGACTAGCGATACGCAGTATTTT	CASSKTSDTQYF
TRBV21-1	few	.	TRBJ2-1	TGTGCCAGCAGCAACAACAGGGGACTAGCGGGGGGGTTCGACAATGAGCAGTTCTTC	CASSNNRGLAGGFDNEQFF
TRBV18	.	TRBD2	TRBJ2-1	TGTGCCAGCTCTCCTCTGGCGGGGGAGGGCAATGAGCAGTTCTTC	CASSPLAGEGNEQFF
TRBV6-5	few	TRBD1	TRBJ2-1	TGTGCCAGCAGTGAAGGACAGGGTTCCGATGAGCAGTTCTTC	CASSEGQGSDEQFF
TRBV6-1	.	TRBD2	TRBJ2-4	TGTGCCAGCAGTGAAGCTGGACTAGCGGGGAAAAACATTCAGTACTTC	CASSEAGLAGKNIQYF
TRBV5-5	.	.	TRBJ1-1	TGTGCCAGCAGCTTGGAAGGGGCAGGTTATGTATTTAACACTGAAGCTTTCTTT	CASSLEGAGYVFNTEAFF
TRBV4-3	.	.	TRBJ1-1	TGCGCCAGCAGCCAAGAGGCAGGTTCGAACACTGAAGCTTTCTTT	CASSQEAGSNTEAFF
TRBV11-2	.	.	TRBJ1-1	TGTGCCAGCAGCTTAGTCGGACAGACAAGAAACACTGAAGCTTTCTTT	CASSLVGQTRNTEAFF
TRBV7-3	.	TRBD2	TRBJ2-7	TGTGCCAGCGCCCCGGGACTAGAGTCCTACGAGCAGTACTTC	CASAPGLESYEQYF
TRBV19	.	TRBD1	TRBJ1-2	TGTGCCAGTAGAGGGACAGGCCGAGGCTATGGCTACACCTTC	CASRGTGRGYGYTF
TRBV9	.	.	TRBJ2-1	TGTGCCAGCAGCGTGCCCGGTTACAATGAGCAGTTCTTC	CASSVPGYNEQFF
TRBV30	.	.	TRBJ2-7	TGTGCCTGGAGTGTGGGGGGGGGCCACGAGCAGTACTTC	CAWSVGGGHEQYF
TRBV5-6	.	.	TRBJ2-3	TGTGCCAGCAGCTTGGTTTGGGGGCGAAGCACAGATACGCAGTATTTT	CASSLVWGRSTDTQYF
TRBV6-6	.	TRBD1	TRBJ1-3	TGTGCCAGCAGACGGACAGGCTCTGGAAACACCATATATTTT	CASRRTGSGNTIYF
TRBV2	.	TRBD1	TRBJ2-1	TGTGCCAGCAGGCAGGGGGATCAGCAGTTCTTC	CASRQGDQQFF
TRBV5-3	.	.	TRBJ1-5	TGTGCCAGAAGCCGGGGGGCGGTCAGGAGCAATCAGCCCCAGCATTTT	CARSRGAVRSNQPQHF
TRBV11-2	few	TRBD2	TRBJ2-3	TGTGCCAGCAGCCCCTGGGGAGGGGCCCCCGGGGATACGCAGTATTTT	CASSPWGGAPGDTQYF
TRBV28	.	.	TRBJ2-4	TGTGCCAGCAGTTTAAGGGGTATGGCCAAAAACATTCAGTACTTC	CASSLRGMAKNIQYF
TRBV4-2	.	.	TRBJ2-1	TGTGCCAGCAGCCTAACCCAGCGGAGCTCCTACAATGAGCAGTTCTTC	CASSLTQRSSYNEQFF
TRBV19	.	TRBD1	TRBJ2-3	TGTGCCAGTAATCTATGGGGACAGGGGGCACGTGATACGCAGTATTTT	CASNLWGQGARDTQYF
TRBV6-1	.	TRBD1	TRBJ1-5	TGTGCCAGCAGTGAACCAGGGGGCCTCCAGCCCCAGCATTTT	CASSEPGGLQPQHF
TRBV10-1	.	TRBD1	TRBJ2-1	TGCGCCAGCAGTGAATCCCTGGGACAGGGGGCGAGGAATGAGCAGTTCTTC	CASSESLGQGARNEQFF
TRBV6-5	.	.	TRBJ1-1	TGTGCCAGCAGTTACGAGGAGGGAGGAACTGAAGCTTTCTTT	CASSYEEGGTEAFF